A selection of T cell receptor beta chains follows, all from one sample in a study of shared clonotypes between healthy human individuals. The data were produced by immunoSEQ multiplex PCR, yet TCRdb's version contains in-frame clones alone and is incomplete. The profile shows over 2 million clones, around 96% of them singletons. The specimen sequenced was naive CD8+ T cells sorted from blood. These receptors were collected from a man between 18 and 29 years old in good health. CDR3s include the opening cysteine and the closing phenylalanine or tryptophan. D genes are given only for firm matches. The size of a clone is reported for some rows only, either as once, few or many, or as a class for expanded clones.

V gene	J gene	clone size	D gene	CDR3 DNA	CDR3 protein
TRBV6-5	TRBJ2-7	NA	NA	TGTGCCAGCAGTTACGAGGGAGGCCCCTACGAGCAGTACTTC	CASSYEGGPYEQYF
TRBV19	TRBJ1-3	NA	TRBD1	TGTGCCAGTAGTCTCGGCAGGGGGCCTGGAAACACCATATATTTT	CASSLGRGPGNTIYF
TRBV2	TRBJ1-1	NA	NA	TGTGCCCTAACAAGCCGGTGGTCCACTGAAGCTTTCTTT	CALTSRWSTEAFF
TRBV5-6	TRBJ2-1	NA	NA	TGTGCCAGCAGTTTGGGGGGCGATAATGAGCAGTTCTTC	CASSLGGDNEQFF
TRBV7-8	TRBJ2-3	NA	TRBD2	TGTGCCAGCAGCTTAGGACTAGCGGGAGAGCCTAGGGATACGCAGTATTTT	CASSLGLAGEPRDTQYF
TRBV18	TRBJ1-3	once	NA	TGTGCCAGCTCGAACGGGCCATCGACGGGAAACACCATATATTTT	CASSNGPSTGNTIYF
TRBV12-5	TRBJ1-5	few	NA	TGTGCTAGTGGTTTGACGGGACCGGGGGATCAGCCCCAGCATTTT	CASGLTGPGDQPQHF
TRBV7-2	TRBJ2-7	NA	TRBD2	TGTGCCAGCAGCTCGAGGGAGGGCCGTTACGAGCAGTACTTC	CASSSREGRYEQYF
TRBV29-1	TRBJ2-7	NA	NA	TGCAGCGCCTTGGACCCTAGCGAGGGGGACGAGCAGTACTTC	CSALDPSEGDEQYF
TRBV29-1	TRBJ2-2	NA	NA	TGCAGCGTTGAAGACCCGGGGGCTATATTCGGCGGGGAGCTGTTTTTT	CSVEDPGAIFGGELFF
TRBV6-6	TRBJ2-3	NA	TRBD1	TGTGCCAGCAGCCATGGGACAGCTAGCACAGATACGCAGTATTTT	CASSHGTASTDTQYF
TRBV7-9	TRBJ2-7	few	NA	TGTGCCAGCAGCCTCTCGGAGTCCTACGAGCAGTACTTC	CASSLSESYEQYF
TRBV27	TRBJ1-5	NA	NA	TGTGCCAGCAGCCGGACCGCGAATCAGCCCCAGCATTTT	CASSRTANQPQHF
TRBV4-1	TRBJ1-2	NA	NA	TGCGCCAGCAGCCAAGAGGCGGCCCCTAACTATGGCTACACCTTC	CASSQEAAPNYGYTF
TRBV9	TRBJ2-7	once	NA	TGTGCCAGCAGCGTAGGGTCGGCGGTCTCCTACGAGCAGTACTTC	CASSVGSAVSYEQYF
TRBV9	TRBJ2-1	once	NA	TGTGCCAGCAGCGTGCTTGACGGCCCAATAGGGCCCTACAATGAGCAGTTCTTC	CASSVLDGPIGPYNEQFF
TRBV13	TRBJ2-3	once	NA	TGTGCCAGCAGTTCGGACTCCAGCACAGATACGCAGTATTTT	CASSSDSSTDTQYF
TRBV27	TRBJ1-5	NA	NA	TGTGCCAGCAGTTTTTTAGGGGACAATCAGCCCCAGCATTTT	CASSFLGDNQPQHF
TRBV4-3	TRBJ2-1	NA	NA	TGCGCCAGCAGCCAAGAAGGATTCGCAGGGGCTATATACAATGAGCAGTTCTTC	CASSQEGFAGAIYNEQFF
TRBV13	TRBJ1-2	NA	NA	TGTGCCAGCGGGGTATCCAACTATGGCTACACCTTC	CASGVSNYGYTF
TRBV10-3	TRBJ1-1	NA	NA	TGTGCCATCAGTGCCCCAGGGGCAATCACTGAAGCTTTCTTT	CAISAPGAITEAFF
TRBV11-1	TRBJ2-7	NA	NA	TGTGCCAGCAGCCCGACGGTCGCCTACGAGCAGTACTTC	CASSPTVAYEQYF
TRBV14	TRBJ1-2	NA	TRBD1	TGTGCCAGCAGCCTACGTACAGGGGACTATGGCTACACCTTC	CASSLRTGDYGYTF
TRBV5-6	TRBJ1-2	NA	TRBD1	TGTGCCAGCAGCGACGGGACAGCCGCCTCCTATGGCTACACCTTC	CASSDGTAASYGYTF
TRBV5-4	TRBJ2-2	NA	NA	TGTGCCAGCAGCTTACCGGGACGGCCAGAATTTACCGGGGAGCTGTTTTTT	CASSLPGRPEFTGELFF
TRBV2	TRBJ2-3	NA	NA	TGTGCCAGCAGCGAAGGTAGACTAGCAGATACGCAGTATTTT	CASSEGRLADTQYF
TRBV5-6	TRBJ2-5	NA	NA	TGTGCCAGCAGCTTGGGGGATGGGGTGCTTGTGACCCAGTACTTC	CASSLGDGVLVTQYF
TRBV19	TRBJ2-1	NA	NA	TGTGCCAGTACCAATAGCCCGACAGACGGGACCTCCTACAATGAGCAGTTCTTC	CASTNSPTDGTSYNEQFF
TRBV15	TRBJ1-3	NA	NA	TGTGCCACCAGCGAGGAACAGGCTAACGAAATCTCTGGAAACACCATATATTTT	CATSEEQANEISGNTIYF
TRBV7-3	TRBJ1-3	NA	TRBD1	TGTGCCAGCAGCTTGACAGGGGGCTCTGGAAACACCATATATTTT	CASSLTGGSGNTIYF
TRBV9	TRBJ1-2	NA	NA	TGTGCCAGCAGCGCTAGTCCCCGGCAGGGTGGGAACTATGGCTACACCTTC	CASSASPRQGGNYGYTF
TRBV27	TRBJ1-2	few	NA	TGTGCCAGCAGTTCTCGGGGGCCCTATGGCTACACCTTC	CASSSRGPYGYTF
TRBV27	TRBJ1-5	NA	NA	TGTGCCAGCAGTCCAGGGGATCAGCCCCAGCATTTT	CASSPGDQPQHF
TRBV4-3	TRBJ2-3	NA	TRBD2	TGCGCCAGCAGCCAACCGGCTAGCGGGAACACAGATACGCAGTATTTT	CASSQPASGNTDTQYF
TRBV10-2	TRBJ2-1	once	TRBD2	TGCGCCAGCAGTGAGAAGGGCGGGGGAGTCTACAATGAGCAGTTCTTC	CASSEKGGGVYNEQFF
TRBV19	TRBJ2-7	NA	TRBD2	TGTGCCAGTAGTGCCCGACTAGCGTCAGCCTACGAGCAGTACTTC	CASSARLASAYEQYF
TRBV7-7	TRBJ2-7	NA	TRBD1	TGTGCTAGCAGCGCCGGGACAGGGTTTGACGAGCAGTACTTC	CASSAGTGFDEQYF
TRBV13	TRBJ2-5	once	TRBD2	TGTGCCAGCAGCACACGGACTAGCGGATACCAAGAGACCCAGTACTTC	CASSTRTSGYQETQYF
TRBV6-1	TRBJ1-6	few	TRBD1	TGTGCCAGCAGTGGCAGGGGGGGCATCGATTCACCCCTCCACTTT	CASSGRGGIDSPLHF
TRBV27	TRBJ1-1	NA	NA	TGTGCCAGCAGTTTGCAGGGTGACACTGAAGCTTTCTTT	CASSLQGDTEAFF
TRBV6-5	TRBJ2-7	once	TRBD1	TGTGCCAGCAGTATCGGACAGGGTTACGAGCAGTACTTC	CASSIGQGYEQYF
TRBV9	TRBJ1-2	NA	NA	TGTGCCAGCAGCGTAGGTGCGGGGGTGGATGGCTACACCTTC	CASSVGAGVDGYTF
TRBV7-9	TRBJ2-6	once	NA	TGTGCCAGCAGCTTGATGACCCCGGCGGGGGCCAACGTCCTGACTTTC	CASSLMTPAGANVLTF